This T cell receptor (beta chain) was recovered during a study of T cells in Graves' hyperthyroidism and ophthalmopathy. Study at large: Peripheral blood collection took place at initial diagnosis, before any treatment.

A patient was excluded if there was uncontrolled infection, other autoimmune disease, pregnancy or lactation. Clinical symptoms, serum thyroxine and TRAb, thyroid ultrasound and orbital computed tomography were used for the diagnoses. There are 14 residues in the CDR3. V lost 5 bases and J lost 7; bases outside the gene matches: 9. CDR1 is LNHDA and CDR2 is SQIVND in the germline V gene (reference sequence). Amplification of TCR beta CDR3 regions used RNA as the template. HTBI primers were the set used in a first-round RT-PCR of the TCR CDR3. TCRdb independently ran MiXCR on the multiplex PCR reads; one entry per CDR3 protein. Of about 300,000 distinct CDR3 sequences in the sample, 20% to 25% were seen once. This clonotype was observed at least ten times. Its antigen is not known. Overall study results and limits: The model's output predicted ophthalmopathy at a median of roughly 6.9 months prior to onset.

Sample: blood. The clonotype was recovered from a man aged 40-55 years with Graves' hyperthyroidism that later progressed to Graves' ophthalmopathy. J is TRBJ2-7 and V is TRBV19; 9 bases line up with TRBD1. The CDR3 region has the DNA TGTGCCAGTAGTTCGACCGGGACAGGGAGGGAGCAGTACTTC. This codes for CASSSTGTGREQYF.